This T cell receptor beta chain was observed in a study of T cell responses to AZD1222 COVID-19 vaccine (dated by TCRdb to the early 2020s). Some background on the complete study: A total of under 250 trial participants underwent TCR sequencing, of whom roughly 210 had received two doses of AZD1222 and around 26 had received two doses of the MenACWY control vaccine. Trial participants were enrolled into age subgroups of 18-55, 56-69 and 70-plus years, which contained around 150, 29 and 61 TCR-sequenced participants, respectively.

Turning to this clone: The antigen this receptor binds is unknown. Base qualities were left out, and no much larger clone turns up one base away.

The CDR3 regions of human TCRbeta chains were analyzed by immunosequencing. Turning to the authors' computational methods: Repertoire TCRs were checked for matches against a reference library of SARS-CoV-2-specific TCRs that had been generated using the MIRA antigen-specificity platform. Breadth was defined as the fraction of unique TCRs that were SARS-CoV-2-associated, and depth was defined as the fraction of total T cells that were SARS-CoV-2-associated. Using the MIRA data, each spike-specific TCR was assigned both to the spike region to which the TCR was reactive and to a CD4 or CD8 class. Log10-transformed breadth and depth values were compared by one-way ANOVA with Sidak's multiple comparisons tests. Held by TCRdb, this immuneACCESS table contains in-frame sequences only and omits some clones. Under half of the omission traces to an unresolved V gene where checked; the cause of the rest is unknown. The DNA was the basis for D and trimming; V, J and clone size are from that table. Here the sample has roughly 100,000 clones; 85% to 90% occur a single time. The top ten hold 35% to 50% of the sample.

Results and caveats for the whole study, not just this receptor: In the small 56-69-year group, the increase in depth fell short of significance, most likely because of low power. Reportedly, almost half of the unique spike-specific TCRs recognized epitopes lying outside the regions that are mutated in the B.1.351 and B.1.1.7 variants. Participants were mostly white British, with more females than males. The authors suggested clonal diversity may have been underestimated. Because no samples from the day 14 peak response were available, repertoires could be characterized only after the peak T cell response. Spike-specific TCR breadth and depth rose significantly after two AZD1222 doses compared with day 0 and with MenACWY recipients. Conclusions about previously exposed vaccinees are limited because only a handful of AZD1222 recipients were SARS-CoV-2 seropositive at baseline. The whole spike protein was spanned by vaccine-associated CD4 TCRs, and dominant responses were seen in regions 160-218 and 743-854.

From the cysteine through the phenylalanine, the CDR3 covers 16 amino acids. This entry keeps only the CDR3 DNA: 48 bases, framed from base 1. Cut back by 1 base and 1 base, the V and J ends lie 13 bases apart. The germline V gene (reference sequence) gives CDR1 as SGHNT and CDR2 as YYREEE. Read against the paper, the sample's time point label means: about 28 days (+/-7) after the second vaccine dose. Because spike-specific TCR depth and breadth did not differ between the two schedules, AZD1222 recipients who got a second dose at roughly 4 weeks were pooled with those who got a second dose at roughly 12 weeks. The vaccinee samples were drawn from two UK trials, COV001 and COV002, one of which was a single-blind randomized controlled phase 2/3 trial testing AZD1222 (ChAdOx1 nCoV-19) in healthy adults. Trial participant PBMC samples were collected at day 0 and day 28 after the second dose for TCRbeta chain sequencing.

The rearrangement combines TRBV5-4 with TRBJ2-3; the D element could tentatively be TRBD1 or TRBD2, as 6 bases agree for each. The sample was peripheral blood, taken 28 days after the second AZD1222 dose. This sequence was found in an adult who received the AZD1222 COVID-19 vaccine. In nucleotide form, the sequence is TGTGCCAGCAGCTTGAGGGGGGTATCAGGCACAGATACGCAGTATTTT. Translated, this is CASSLRGVSGTDTQYF.